Listed below are T cell receptor beta chains from one sample, sequenced in a study of shared clonotypes between healthy human individuals. Here immunoSEQ multiplex PCR was the method, and the copy in TCRdb shows in-frame clones only, minus some. Seen here are around 1.6 million clones, around 98% observed once, and the top ten hold roughly 0.4%. The sample comprised naive CD4+ T cells sorted from blood. The receptors stem from a man aged 25 to 40 in good health. CDR3s include the opening cysteine and the closing phenylalanine or tryptophan. The D gene is left open where the match is weak. Size tells how often a clone was seen (once, few, many) or the class of an expanded clone, and some rows leave it out.

j_call: TRBJ2-1; clone_size: -; d_call: -; v_call: TRBV5-4; cdr3_aa: CASSIDKNEQFF; cdr3_nt: TGTGCCAGCAGTATAGACAAGAATGAGCAGTTCTTC
j_call: TRBJ2-2; clone_size: -; d_call: -; v_call: TRBV2; cdr3_aa: CASSEIGGAAGELFF; cdr3_nt: TGTGCCAGCAGTGAAATTGGGGGCGCGGCCGGGGAGCTGTTTTTT
j_call: TRBJ2-3; clone_size: -; d_call: TRBD1; v_call: TRBV29-1; cdr3_aa: CSAGPGTGGYTQYF; cdr3_nt: TGCAGCGCCGGACCAGGGACAGGGGGTTATACGCAGTATTTT
j_call: TRBJ1-4; clone_size: -; d_call: TRBD1; v_call: TRBV11-2; cdr3_aa: CASSSRGQPNEKLFF; cdr3_nt: TGTGCCAGCAGCTCCCGGGGACAGCCTAATGAAAAACTGTTTTTT
j_call: TRBJ2-3; clone_size: -; d_call: -; v_call: TRBV7-2; cdr3_aa: CASSLTTIGGYTQYF; cdr3_nt: TGTGCCAGCAGCTTAACCACTATTGGCGGGTATACGCAGTATTTT
j_call: TRBJ1-2; clone_size: -; d_call: -; v_call: TRBV11-2; cdr3_aa: CASSVRPSRKTYGYTF; cdr3_nt: TGTGCCAGCAGCGTCAGACCAAGCAGAAAGACCTATGGCTACACCTTC
j_call: TRBJ2-1; clone_size: -; d_call: TRBD2; v_call: TRBV10-1; cdr3_aa: CASSESMPSGSNEQFF; cdr3_nt: TGCGCCAGCAGTGAGTCGATGCCTAGCGGGAGCAATGAGCAGTTCTTC
j_call: TRBJ1-1; clone_size: -; d_call: -; v_call: TRBV9; cdr3_aa: CASGPRTENTEAFF; cdr3_nt: TGTGCCAGCGGACCCCGGACAGAGAACACTGAAGCTTTCTTT
j_call: TRBJ2-2; clone_size: -; d_call: -; v_call: TRBV9; cdr3_aa: CASSVAQGTTGELFF; cdr3_nt: TGTGCCAGCAGCGTAGCTCAGGGAACCACCGGGGAGCTGTTTTTT
j_call: TRBJ2-7; clone_size: -; d_call: -; v_call: TRBV5-1; cdr3_aa: CASSLFPLSYEQYF; cdr3_nt: TGCGCCAGCAGCTTGTTCCCGCTCTCCTACGAGCAGTACTTC
j_call: TRBJ2-7; clone_size: -; d_call: TRBD1; v_call: TRBV4-1; cdr3_aa: CASSQEGQFTQYF; cdr3_nt: TGCGCCAGCAGCCAAGAGGGACAGTTTACGCAGTACTTC
j_call: TRBJ1-1; clone_size: once; d_call: TRBD1; v_call: TRBV5-4; cdr3_aa: CASSLAHRGENTEAFF; cdr3_nt: TGTGCCAGCAGCTTGGCCCACAGGGGCGAGAACACTGAAGCTTTCTTT
j_call: TRBJ2-5; clone_size: -; d_call: -; v_call: TRBV5-1; cdr3_aa: CASSLVGGSETQYF; cdr3_nt: TGCGCCAGCAGCTTGGTCGGGGGTTCGGAGACCCAGTACTTC
j_call: TRBJ2-2; clone_size: -; d_call: TRBD2; v_call: TRBV7-9; cdr3_aa: CASSPQTRLAAERTGELFF; cdr3_nt: TGTGCCAGCAGCCCACAGACTCGACTAGCGGCAGAGCGAACCGGGGAGCTGTTTTTT
j_call: TRBJ2-1; clone_size: -; d_call: -; v_call: TRBV9; cdr3_aa: CASSARYAPSNEQFF; cdr3_nt: TGTGCCAGCAGCGCCCGGTATGCCCCCTCCAATGAGCAGTTCTTC
j_call: TRBJ2-1; clone_size: -; d_call: -; v_call: TRBV6-1; cdr3_aa: CASFNYNEQFF; cdr3_nt: TGTGCCAGCTTCAACTACAATGAGCAGTTCTTC
j_call: TRBJ2-7; clone_size: -; d_call: TRBD1; v_call: TRBV7-3; cdr3_aa: CASSNLGTGPIPTSQYF; cdr3_nt: TGTGCCAGCAGCAACTTAGGGACAGGCCCAATTCCTACGAGTCAGTACTTC
j_call: TRBJ2-3; clone_size: -; d_call: TRBD2; v_call: TRBV6-1; cdr3_aa: CASSETSGRRADTQYF; cdr3_nt: TGTGCCAGCAGTGAAACTAGCGGGAGGAGGGCAGATACGCAGTATTTT
j_call: TRBJ2-7; clone_size: -; d_call: TRBD2; v_call: TRBV5-4; cdr3_aa: CASSSGLAGGPEQQYF; cdr3_nt: TGTGCCAGCAGCTCGGGACTAGCGGGAGGACCCGAACAGCAGTACTTC
j_call: TRBJ2-5; clone_size: -; d_call: TRBD2; v_call: TRBV29-1; cdr3_aa: CSVETSGRAGETQYF; cdr3_nt: TGCAGCGTCGAGACTAGCGGGAGGGCCGGGGAGACCCAGTACTTC
j_call: TRBJ1-4; clone_size: -; d_call: -; v_call: TRBV5-1; cdr3_aa: CASSDRVATNEKLFF; cdr3_nt: TGCGCCAGCAGCGATCGGGTTGCAACTAATGAAAAACTGTTTTTT
j_call: TRBJ1-4; clone_size: -; d_call: -; v_call: TRBV4-1; cdr3_aa: CASSHRGVINEKLFF; cdr3_nt: TGCGCCAGCAGCCATAGGGGCGTGATCAATGAAAAACTGTTTTTT
j_call: TRBJ2-5; clone_size: -; d_call: -; v_call: TRBV15; cdr3_aa: CATSRDGRQETQYF; cdr3_nt: TGTGCCACCAGCAGAGATGGGCGACAAGAGACCCAGTACTTC
j_call: TRBJ2-7; clone_size: once; d_call: -; v_call: TRBV11-3; cdr3_aa: CASSRTGTGEQYF; cdr3_nt: TGTGCCAGCAGCCGGACGGGAACGGGCGAGCAGTACTTC
j_call: TRBJ2-1; clone_size: -; d_call: -; v_call: TRBV7-8; cdr3_aa: CASSFGRGGGEQFF; cdr3_nt: TGTGCCAGCAGCTTCGGGCGGGGAGGAGGTGAGCAGTTCTTC
j_call: TRBJ2-3; clone_size: -; d_call: -; v_call: TRBV7-2; cdr3_aa: CASSLAGGGDTQYF; cdr3_nt: TGTGCCAGCAGCTTAGCTGGGGGTGGGGATACGCAGTATTTT